This TCR beta chain was observed in a study of shared clonotypes between healthy human individuals. About the research overall: With ages of 18 to 49, the donors were two women and a few men. The study used three CD4 naive, three CD4 memory, two CD8 naive and one CD8 memory plate per donor.

Profiling relied on immunoSEQ multiplex PCR, and the TCRdb table lists in-frame clones only, not all of them. Of about 600,000 clones detected, around 97% appear once; the ten largest clones hold about 0.057%. CDR3 size: 16 residues. Trimming shortened V by 0 bases and J by 5 bases, and 13 bases separated the two germline ends. Germline V gene lookup returns CDR1 MNHEY and CDR2 SVGAGI. The chain joins TRBV6-5 to TRBJ2-2, with D possibly matching TRBD2 (6 bases). This clonotype originated in a woman aged 25 to 39 in good health. Input material: naive CD4+ T cells sorted from blood. Described subset: CD45RA+ positively selected. The CDR3 coding sequence is TGTGCCAGCAGTTACTCGGGGACTTTCCTTACCGGGGAGCTGTTTTTT. Translating gives CASSYSGTFLTGELFF.